The entry that follows covers one T cell receptor (beta chain) sequence. Its specificity is not known. The germline V gene encodes CDR1 SGHVS and CDR2 FNYEAQ. This CDR3 contains 14 residues. This sample was included in a study of multiple sclerosis patients with progressive multifocal leukoencephalopathy. Study-wide findings and caveats: Less diverse TRB repertoires were suggested in most PML patients.

Time point specified: time of PML onset. Between roughly 15 and 56 months of natalizumab therapy passed before PML developed in these natalizumab-treated patients. This was a survey-level run. Generated by immunoSEQ multiplex PCR, the TCRdb table keeps only in-frame clones and is missing some. Among some 31,000 clones listed, less than 90% were seen once. The V and J genes are TRBV7-6 and TRBJ2-5; the D gene could be TRBD1 or TRBD2 (5 bases each). Judging by the DNA end, TRBJ2-7 fits better; the J call may be wrong. This TCR was recovered from a human donor with progressive multifocal leukoencephalopathy. This sample comprised PBMCs, obtained from a patient treated with natalizumab. CDR3 in DNA: TGTGCCAGCAGCCCGGGACCTCCCCCCTACGAGCAGTACTTC. Its translation is CASSPGPPPYEQYF.